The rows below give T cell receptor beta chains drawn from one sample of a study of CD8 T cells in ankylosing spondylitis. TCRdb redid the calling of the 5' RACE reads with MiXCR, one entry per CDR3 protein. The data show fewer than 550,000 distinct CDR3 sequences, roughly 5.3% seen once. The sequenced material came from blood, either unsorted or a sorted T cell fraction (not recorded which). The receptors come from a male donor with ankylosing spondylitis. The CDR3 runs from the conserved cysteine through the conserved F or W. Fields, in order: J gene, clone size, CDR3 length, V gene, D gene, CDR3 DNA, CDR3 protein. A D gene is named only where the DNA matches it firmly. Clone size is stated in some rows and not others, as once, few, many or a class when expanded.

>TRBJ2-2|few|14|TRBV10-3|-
TGTGCCATCAAGGGCGAGGGAAACACCGGGGAGCTGTTTTTT
CAIKGEGNTGELFF
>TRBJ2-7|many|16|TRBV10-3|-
TGTGCCATCAGTGTCGCGGATGGAGGGTGGGTGTACGAGCAGTACTTC
CAISVADGGWVYEQYF
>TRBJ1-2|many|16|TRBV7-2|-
TGTGCCAGCAGCTTGAAACCAGGACAGTCAAACTATGGCTACACCTTC
CASSLKPGQSNYGYTF
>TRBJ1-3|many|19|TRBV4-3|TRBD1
TGCGCCAGCAGCCAAAAACTCCAGGGGGCCTTCCTATCTGGAAACACCATATATTTT
CASSQKLQGAFLSGNTIYF
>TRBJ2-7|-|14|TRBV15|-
TGTGCCACCAGAGAATTTCTGGGATGGGACGAGCAGTACTTC
CATREFLGWDEQYF
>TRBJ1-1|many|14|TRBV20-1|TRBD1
TGCAGTGCTAGAGCCCCCTACAGGGGAATGGGGGCTTTCTTT
CSARAPYRGMGAFF
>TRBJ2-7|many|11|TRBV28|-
TGTGCCAGCTCCCCCCGGGTCGAGCAGTACTTC
CASSPRVEQYF
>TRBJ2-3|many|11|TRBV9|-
TGTGCCAGCAGCGGGGCAGATACGCAGTATTTT
CASSGADTQYF
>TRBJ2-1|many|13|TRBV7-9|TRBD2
TGTGCCAGCAGCTTAAACGGGGGGGATGAGCAGTTCTTC
CASSLNGGDEQFF
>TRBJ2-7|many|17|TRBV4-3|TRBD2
TGCGCCAGCAGCCAAGTCGCACGACTAGCGGGCTCCTACGAGCAGTACTTC
CASSQVARLAGSYEQYF
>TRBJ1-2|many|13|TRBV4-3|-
TGCGCCAGCAGCCAAGATGGATACTATGGCTACACCTTC
CASSQDGYYGYTF
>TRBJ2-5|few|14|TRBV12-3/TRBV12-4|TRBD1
TGTGCCAGCAGTTTAGGACAGGGCCCAGAGACCCAGTACTTC
CASSLGQGPETQYF
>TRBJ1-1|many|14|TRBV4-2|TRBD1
TGTGCCAGCAGCTTACCAGGGGGAGGAACTGAAGCTTTCTTT
CASSLPGGGTEAFF
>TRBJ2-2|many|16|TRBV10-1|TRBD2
TGCGCCAGCAGCGTCCTAGCGGGAGACTGGGCCGGGGAGCTGTTTTTT
CASSVLAGDWAGELFF
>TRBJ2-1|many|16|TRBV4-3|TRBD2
TGCGCCAGCAGCCGCCGGACTAGCGGCTCCTACAATGAGCAGTTCTTC
CASSRRTSGSYNEQFF
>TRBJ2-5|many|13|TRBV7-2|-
TGTGCCAGCAGCCCCGGCCCCGAATGGACCCAGTACTTC
CASSPGPEWTQYF
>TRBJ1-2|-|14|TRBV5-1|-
TGCGCCAGCAGCTTGGAGGCGGATAACTATGGCTACACCTTC
CASSLEADNYGYTF
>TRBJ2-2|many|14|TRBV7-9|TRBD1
TGTGCCAGCAGCTGGACAGGGACGGCCGGGGAGCTGTTTTTT
CASSWTGTAGELFF
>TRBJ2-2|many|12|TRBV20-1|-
TGCAGTGCTAGAGATGGTCCCGGGGAGCTGTTTTTT
CSARDGPGELFF
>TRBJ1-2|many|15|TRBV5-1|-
TGCGCCAGCAGCCGGGGAGGGGCCGAAAACTATGGCTACACCTTC
CASSRGGAENYGYTF
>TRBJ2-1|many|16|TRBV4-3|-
TGCGCCAGCAGCCAAGTCTACCTCACGAGGCACAATGAGCAGTTCTTC
CASSQVYLTRHNEQFF
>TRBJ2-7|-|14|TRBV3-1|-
TGTGCCAGCAGCCCTTCCGGACGGGACGCCGAGCAGTACTTC
CASSPSGRDAEQYF
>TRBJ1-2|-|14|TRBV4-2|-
TGTGCCAGCAGCCTAATGGTTTGGCAGGGGGGCTACACCTTC
CASSLMVWQGGYTF
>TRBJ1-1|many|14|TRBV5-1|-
TGCGCCAGCAGCTTGGAATTAGGGGGCACTGAAGCTTTCTTT
CASSLELGGTEAFF
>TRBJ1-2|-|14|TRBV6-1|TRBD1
TGTGCCAGCAGTGAACAGACAGGGGGATATGGCTACACCTTC
CASSEQTGGYGYTF
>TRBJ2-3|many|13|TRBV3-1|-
TGTGCCAGCAGCCATAGCGCCACAGATACGCAGTATTTT
CASSHSATDTQYF
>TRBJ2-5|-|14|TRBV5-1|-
TGCGCCAGCAGCTTGGGGCAGGCCCCAAAGACCCAGTACTTC
CASSLGQAPKTQYF
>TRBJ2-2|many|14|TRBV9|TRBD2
TGTGCCAGCAGCACCATACTAGCGGCCGGGGAGCTGTTTTTT
CASSTILAAGELFF
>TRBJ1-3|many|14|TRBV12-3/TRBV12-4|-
TGTGCCAGCAGCTATGGGACAAGCGAGGACACCATATATTTT
CASSYGTSEDTIYF
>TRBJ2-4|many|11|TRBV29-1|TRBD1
TGCAGCGTGGGACAGATAAACATTCAGTACTTC
CSVGQINIQYF
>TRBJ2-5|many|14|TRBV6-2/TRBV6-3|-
TGTGCCAGCAGAGGGAAATGGGCAGAGGAGACCCAGTACTTC
CASRGKWAEETQYF
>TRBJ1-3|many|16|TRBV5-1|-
TGCGCCAGCAGCCCTCAGGGGACGAGCTCTGGAAACACCATATATTTT
CASSPQGTSSGNTIYF
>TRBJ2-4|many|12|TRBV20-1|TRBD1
TGCAGTGCAGATAGGACAGGGAAGATTCAGTACTTC
CSADRTGKIQYF